What follows describes a single T cell receptor beta chain. The sample is drawn from a study of shared clonotypes between healthy human individuals. Produced via immunoSEQ multiplex PCR; TCRdb's table is partial and in-frame only. The sample has some 2,400,000 clones; around 95% are singletons. The V gene end was trimmed by 1 base and the J gene end by 1 base; junction bases not matched to a gene: 5. Per germline, CDR1 LGHNA and CDR2 YNFKEQ. This CDR3 region has 16 residues. The chain uses TRBV4-2 and TRBJ2-5; 8 bases are shared with TRBD2. The clonotype comes from a man aged 18-30 years in good health. Sequencing was carried out using naive CD4+ T cells sorted from blood. Subset given: CD45RA+ positively selected. The CDR3 protein is CASSQVQRGTQETQYF. The CDR3 DNA reads TGTGCCAGCAGCCAAGTCCAGCGGGGGACCCAAGAGACCCAGTACTTC.